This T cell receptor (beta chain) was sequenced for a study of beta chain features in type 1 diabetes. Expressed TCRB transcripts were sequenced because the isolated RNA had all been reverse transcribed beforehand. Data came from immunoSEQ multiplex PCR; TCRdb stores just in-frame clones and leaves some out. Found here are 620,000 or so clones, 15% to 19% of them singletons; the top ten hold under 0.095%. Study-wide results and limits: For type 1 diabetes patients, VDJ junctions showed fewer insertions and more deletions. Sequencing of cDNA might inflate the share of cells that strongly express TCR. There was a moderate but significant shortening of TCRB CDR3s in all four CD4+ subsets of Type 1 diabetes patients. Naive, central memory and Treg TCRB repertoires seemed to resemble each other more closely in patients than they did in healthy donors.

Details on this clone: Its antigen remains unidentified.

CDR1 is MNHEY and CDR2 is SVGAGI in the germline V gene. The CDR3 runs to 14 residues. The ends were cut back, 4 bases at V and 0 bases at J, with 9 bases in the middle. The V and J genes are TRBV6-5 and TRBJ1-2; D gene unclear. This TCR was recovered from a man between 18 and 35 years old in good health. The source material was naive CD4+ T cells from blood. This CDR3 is CASSLIYSNYGYTF. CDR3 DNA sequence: TGTGCCAGCAGTTTGATCTATTCTAACTATGGCTACACCTTC.